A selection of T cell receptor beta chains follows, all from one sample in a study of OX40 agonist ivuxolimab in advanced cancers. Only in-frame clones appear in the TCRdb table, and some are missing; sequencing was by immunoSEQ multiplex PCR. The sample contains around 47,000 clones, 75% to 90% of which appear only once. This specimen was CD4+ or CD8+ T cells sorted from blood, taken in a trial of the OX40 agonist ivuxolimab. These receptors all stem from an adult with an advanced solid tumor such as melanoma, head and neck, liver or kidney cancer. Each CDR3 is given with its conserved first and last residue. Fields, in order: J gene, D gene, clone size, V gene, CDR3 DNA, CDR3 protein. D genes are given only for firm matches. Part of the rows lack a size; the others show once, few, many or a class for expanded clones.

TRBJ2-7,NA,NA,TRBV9,TGTGCCAGCAATGACGGCGTCTCCTACGAGCAGTACTTC,CASNDGVSYEQYF
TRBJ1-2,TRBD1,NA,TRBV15,TGTGCCACCAGCCCCTTCTTGGACAGGGGTTATGGCTACACCTTC,CATSPFLDRGYGYTF
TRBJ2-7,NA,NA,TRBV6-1,TGTGCCAGCAGTGAACGGGGGCCCTACGAGCAGTACTTC,CASSERGPYEQYF
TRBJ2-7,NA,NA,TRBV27,TGTGCCAGCAGTCCCACCCGCTCCTACGAGCAGTACTTC,CASSPTRSYEQYF
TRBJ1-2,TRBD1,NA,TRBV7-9,TGTGCCAGCAGCTCATCGACAGGGGAGGCCGGGTATGGCTACACCTTC,CASSSSTGEAGYGYTF
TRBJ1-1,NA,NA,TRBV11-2,TGTGCCAGCAGCTTAGAGGGCGGGTCGAACACTGAAGCTTTCTTT,CASSLEGGSNTEAFF
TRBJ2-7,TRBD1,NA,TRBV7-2,TGTGCCAGCAGCCCGGGACAGGGGGCGGGGTGGTCCTACGAGCAGTACTTC,CASSPGQGAGWSYEQYF
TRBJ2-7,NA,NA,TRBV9,TGTGCCAGCAGCCCTTGGAAGGGGGGCGGGGGATATGGCTACGAGCAGTACTTC,CASSPWKGGGGYGYEQYF
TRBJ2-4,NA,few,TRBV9,TGTGCCAGCAGCGTAGGCATAGCCAAAAACATTCAGTACTTC,CASSVGIAKNIQYF
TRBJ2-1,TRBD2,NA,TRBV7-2,TGTGCCAGCAGCCCCGGGGGGGGCTTGGGGAATGAGCAGTTCTTC,CASSPGGGLGNEQFF
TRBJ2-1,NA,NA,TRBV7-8,TGTGCCAGCAGCCCCGACACGGGGGAGCAGTTCTTC,CASSPDTGEQFF
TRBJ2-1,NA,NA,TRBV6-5,TGTGCCAGCAGTTACAGGGAAGGTGAGCAGTTCTTC,CASSYREGEQFF
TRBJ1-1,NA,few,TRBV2,TGTGCCAGCAGTGAAAACACTGAAGCTTTCTTT,CASSENTEAFF
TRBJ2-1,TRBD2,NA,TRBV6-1,TGTGCCAGCAGTGAAGTACTAGCGGGGGGATCTGAGCAGTTCTTC,CASSEVLAGGSEQFF
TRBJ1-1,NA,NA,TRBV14,TGTGCCAGCAGCCAAGATGAGGTCAGGGACACCCCACAAGGTACTGAAGCTTTCTTT,CASSQDEVRDTPQGTEAFF
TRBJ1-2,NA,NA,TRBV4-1,TGCGCCAGCAGCCAAGAAAACGGAGAGTACTATGGCTACACCTTC,CASSQENGEYYGYTF
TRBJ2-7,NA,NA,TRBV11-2,TGTGCCAGCAGCTTAGTCGGGCGGGATACCTACGAGCAGTACTTC,CASSLVGRDTYEQYF
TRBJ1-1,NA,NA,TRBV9,TGTGCCAGCAGCGTAGATCTCAGGGCTACTGAAGCTTTCTTT,CASSVDLRATEAFF
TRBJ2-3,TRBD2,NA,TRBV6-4,TGTGCCAGCAGTGACTCGACTAGCGGGGGGGCAGATACGCAGTATTTT,CASSDSTSGGADTQYF
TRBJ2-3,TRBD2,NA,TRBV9,TGTGCCAGCAGCTCGGGACTAGGTGGCACAGATACGCAGTATTTT,CASSSGLGGTDTQYF
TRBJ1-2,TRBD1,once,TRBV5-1,TGCGCCAGCAGCGGGGGACAGGGAATAAACGGCTACACCTTC,CASSGGQGINGYTF
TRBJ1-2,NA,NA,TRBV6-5,TGTGCCAGCAGTAACACGGTGGCTGCTAACTATGGCTACACCTTC,CASSNTVAANYGYTF
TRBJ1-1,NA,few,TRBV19,TGTGCCAGTAGTATAGCCGGAGGGGCCACTGAAGCTTTCTTT,CASSIAGGATEAFF
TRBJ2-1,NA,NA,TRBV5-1,TGCGCCAGCAGCTTGGTCGGGGGCGATTACAATGAGCAGTTCTTC,CASSLVGGDYNEQFF
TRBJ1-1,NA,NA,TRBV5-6,TGTGCCAGCAGCGGAGAGGGGAAAATTGAAGCTTTCTTT,CASSGEGKIEAFF
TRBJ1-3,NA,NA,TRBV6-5,TGTGCCAGCAGTTACTCCCCCAGGGGATCCGGAAACACCATATATTTT,CASSYSPRGSGNTIYF
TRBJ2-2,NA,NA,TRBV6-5,TGTGCCAGCAGTTACGAGGGAACCGGGGAGCTGTTTTTT,CASSYEGTGELFF
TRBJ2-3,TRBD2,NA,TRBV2,TGTGCCAGCAGTGATTTCTTAGCGGGGGTCACAGATACGCAGTATTTT,CASSDFLAGVTDTQYF
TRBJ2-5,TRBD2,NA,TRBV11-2,TGTGCCAGCAGCTCCTGGACTAGCGGCCAAGAGACCCAGTACTTC,CASSSWTSGQETQYF
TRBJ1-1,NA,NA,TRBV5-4,TGTGCCAGCAGCGGCTGGGGGGTGAACACTGAAGCTTTCTTT,CASSGWGVNTEAFF
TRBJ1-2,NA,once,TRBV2,TGTGCCAGCAGTGTGGGACTGACCTATGGCTACACCTTC,CASSVGLTYGYTF
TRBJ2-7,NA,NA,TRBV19,TGTGCCAGTAGTCTCGGCCGGGGTGGGGAGCAGTACTTC,CASSLGRGGEQYF
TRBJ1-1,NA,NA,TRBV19,TGTGCCAGTAGTCTAACCGAGAACACTGAAGCTTTCTTT,CASSLTENTEAFF
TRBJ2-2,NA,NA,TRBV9,TGTGCCAGCAGCGAACGGGGGGCGAGCGGGGAGCTGTTTTTT,CASSERGASGELFF
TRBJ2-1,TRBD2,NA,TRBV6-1,TGCTCCGCGGGGGAAAGCTCCTACAATGAGCAGTTCTTC,CSAGESSYNEQFF
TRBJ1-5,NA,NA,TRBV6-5,TGTGCCAGCAGGCAGTCAAGCAATCAGCCCCAGCATTTT,CASRQSSNQPQHF
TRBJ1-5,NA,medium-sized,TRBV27,TGTGCCAGCAGTTTAGGATCTTCGGGGACCCAGCCCCAGCATTTT,CASSLGSSGTQPQHF
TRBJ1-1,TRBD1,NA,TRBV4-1,TGCGCCAGCAGCCGGTTACCCCCGGGACAGATGAACACTGAAGCTTTCTTT,CASSRLPPGQMNTEAFF
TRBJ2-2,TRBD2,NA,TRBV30,TGTGCCTGGAGTACAAAGCGGGGGGCCGCCACCGGGGAGCTGTTTTTT,CAWSTKRGAATGELFF
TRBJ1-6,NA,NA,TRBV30,TGTGCCTGGAGTGTATCCGGGGACTTTCTTGGGTCACCCCTCCACTTT,CAWSVSGDFLGSPLHF
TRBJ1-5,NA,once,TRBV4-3,TGCGCCAGCAGCCAAGATGGAGACGGCAATCAGCCCCAGCATTTT,CASSQDGDGNQPQHF
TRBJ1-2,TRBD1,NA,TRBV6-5,TGTGCCAGCAGTACCGACAGGGGCCCGAATGGCTACACCTTC,CASSTDRGPNGYTF
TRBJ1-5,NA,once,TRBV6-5,TGTGCCAGCAGTTACGGAGGGGGACAGCCCCAGCATTTT,CASSYGGGQPQHF
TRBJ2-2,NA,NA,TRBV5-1,TGCGCCAGCAGCGCACAGGGTGCCGGGGAGCTGTTTTTT,CASSAQGAGELFF
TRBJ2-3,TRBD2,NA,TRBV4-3,TGCGCCAGCAGCCAATTGACTAGCGTAGGAACAGATACGCAGTATTTT,CASSQLTSVGTDTQYF
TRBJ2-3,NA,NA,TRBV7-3,TGTGCCAGCAGCTTAAACGGGTACACAGATACGCAGTATTTT,CASSLNGYTDTQYF
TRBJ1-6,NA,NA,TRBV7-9,TGTGCCAGCAGCTTAGAGGGCCAGGGGCCTTATTCACCCCTCCACTTT,CASSLEGQGPYSPLHF
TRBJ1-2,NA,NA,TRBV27,TGTGCCAGCAGTTTAATCGGGGGGCTGAATGGCTACACCTTC,CASSLIGGLNGYTF
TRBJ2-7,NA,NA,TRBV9,TGTGCCAGCAGCGTAGAGGGGGTGGAAGGCTACGAGCAGTACTTC,CASSVEGVEGYEQYF
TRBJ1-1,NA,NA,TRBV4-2,TGTGCCAGCAGCCAAGGGCGCCATACGAACACTGAAGCTTTCTTT,CASSQGRHTNTEAFF
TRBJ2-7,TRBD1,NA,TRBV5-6,TGTGCCAGCAGGAGACAGGGGACCCTCTACGAGCAGTACTTC,CASRRQGTLYEQYF
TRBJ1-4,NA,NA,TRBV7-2,TGTGCCAGCAGCTTGGGACCCTATGAGGAAAAACTGTTTTTT,CASSLGPYEEKLFF
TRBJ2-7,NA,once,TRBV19,TGTGCCAGTAGTATTAAAGGCCTCCTGACGGAGCAGTACTTC,CASSIKGLLTEQYF
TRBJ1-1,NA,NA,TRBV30,TGTGCCTGGAGCTTCCGGGCCCAAGCCAGGGCTGAAGCTTTCTTT,CAWSFRAQARAEAFF
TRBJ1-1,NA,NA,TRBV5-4,TGTGCCAGCAGCCGCGGCGGGACATATAACACTGAAGCTTTCTTT,CASSRGGTYNTEAFF
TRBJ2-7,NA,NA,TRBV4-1,TGCGCCAGCAGCCAAGGGGTAAACTACGAGCAGTACTTC,CASSQGVNYEQYF
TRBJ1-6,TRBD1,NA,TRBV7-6,TGTGCCAGCAGGGACCGGGACAGCAATAATTCACCCCTCCACTTT,CASRDRDSNNSPLHF
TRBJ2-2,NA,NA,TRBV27,TGTGCCAGCAGTCTCACAGGGTCCGGGGAGCTGTTTTTT,CASSLTGSGELFF
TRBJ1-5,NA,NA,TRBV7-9,TGTGCCAGCAGCCTAGATGGGGGGAGCAATCAGCCCCAGCATTTT,CASSLDGGSNQPQHF
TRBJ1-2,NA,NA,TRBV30,TGTGCCTGGAGTATGGACAGTTCAGGGTCGTATGGCTACACCTTC,CAWSMDSSGSYGYTF